This TCR beta chain was sequenced for a study of post-analysis software for immune sequencing data. Study-level information: The disease courses covered relapsing-remitting, secondary progressive and progressive-relapsing multiple sclerosis. Study-wide results and limits: By F measure, strong co-clustering occurred among samples prepared in the same batch. Multiple sclerosis patients showed significantly lower normalized Chao1 diversity than controls did. Patients used about 5 TRBV segments, including TRBV5-6, TRBV5-1 and TRBV20-1, more often than controls.

Unique molecular identifiers were present in the TCR beta cDNA libraries. TCRdb re-called the PCR reads with MiXCR, one entry per CDR3 protein. Among almost 700,000 distinct CDR3 sequences listed, roughly three fifths were seen once. In the case of this clonotype: Antigen: not known.

V was cut by 5 bases and J by 7 bases, with 14 bases left in between. The V gene's germline CDR1 is MNHNY and CDR2 SVGAGI (reference sequence). The CDR3 length is 14 residues. The clonotype was recovered from a girl aged 2-10 years with multiple sclerosis. The sample comprised blood. The chain couples TRBV6-6 to TRBJ1-4; D is uncertain. This CDR3 is CASSRNPSGEKLFF. As DNA, the CDR3 is TGTGCCAGCAGTAGAAACCCGTCGGGTGAAAAACTGTTTTTT.